The clone carrying this TCR beta chain was observed many times. Its antigen is still unknown. The CDR3 has 17 amino acids. The junction had 22 bases not matched to a gene; V was cut back by 5 bases and J by 10 bases. Looked up from germline, CDR1 is SGHTA and CDR2 is FQGNSA. This sample was included in a study of neurological immune-mediated disorders. Study-level points and caveats: There was no clinical or MRI feature that was associated with the multiple sclerosis repertoire cluster.

TCRdb redid the calling of the 5' RACE reads with MiXCR, one entry per CDR3 protein. The sample comprises 100,000 or so distinct CDR3 sequences, around 3.3% of which are singletons, and around 6% rests with the top ten. V is TRBV7-2 and J is TRBJ1-1; 7 bases are a match to TRBD1. The clonotype originates from a woman aged 18-35 years with multiple sclerosis. The sample taken for sequencing was PBMCs. The CDR3 loop is CASSKYPTGRLSSSAFF. The CDR3 DNA is TGTGCCAGCAGCAAATATCCGACAGGGCGCCTTAGTTCTTCAGCTTTCTTT. Supplemented by reference TRBV7-2 and TRBJ1-1, the full variable domain reads GAGVSQSPSNKVTEKGKDVELRCDPISGHTALYWYRQSLGQGLEFLIYFQGNSAPDKSGLPSDRFSAERTGGSVSTLTIQRTQQEDSAVYLCASSKYPTGRLSSSAFFGQGTRLTVV.